The 27 T cell receptor beta chains below were found in one sample sequenced in a study of PD-1 blockade in mismatch repair-deficient tumors. Sequencing was performed with immunoSEQ multiplex PCR; in TCRdb, only in-frame clones are kept and a portion is missing. The sample lists approximately 130,000 clones; about 88% were seen once. Material: peripheral blood, obtained 44 weeks after starting pembrolizumab. The receptors were sampled from an adult with mismatch repair-deficient cancer.

This clone was detected only a few times. This rearrangement joins TRBV19 to TRBJ2-3; 10 nucleotides align to TRBD1. Germline V lookup: CDR1 LNHDA, CDR2 SQIVND (reference sequence). CDR3 length: 14 residues. J was trimmed by 4 bases and V by 5 bases; bases with no gene match: 3. The CDR3 sequence: CASSGTGVSDTQYF. For the CDR3, the DNA is TGTGCCAGTAGTGGGACAGGGGTATCAGATACGCAGTATTTT.

The CDR3 spells CASSIGSPRTDTQYF. CDR3 bases: TGTGCCAGTAGTATAGGGAGCCCAAGGACAGATACGCAGTATTTT. This chain joins TRBV19 and TRBJ2-3; D gene uncertain. CDR1 and CDR2 (germline): LNHDA, SQIVND (reference sequence). The germline V and J ends were trimmed by 1 base and 3 bases, with 11 bases remaining between them. There are 15 residues in the CDR3.

As to this clone: This CDR3 is also generated by other DNA sequences in the sample. The genes are TRBV7-8 and TRBJ2-7, with a possible D match to TRBD2 (6 bases). The CDR3 is made up of 13 amino acids. Germline values: CDR1 SGHVS, CDR2 FQNEAQ. Trimming stripped 3 bases from V and 3 bases from J, with 9 bases between. This CDR3 is CASSFNGGYEQYF. The CDR3 DNA reads TGTGCCAGCAGCTTTAACGGGGGCTACGAGCAGTACTTC.

The rearrangement uses TRBV7-2 and TRBJ2-7; 9 bases map to TRBD2. Unmatched junction bases numbered 11, after V lost 3 bases and J lost 2 bases. CDR1 and CDR2 (germline): SGHTA, FQGNSA. This CDR3 is built from 17 residues. In DNA, the CDR3 is TGTGCCAGCAGCTTCATTCCGGTTAGCGGGAGAACCTACGAGCAGTACTTC. Its translation is CASSFIPVSGRTYEQYF.

This clone was seen once. The V gene is TRBV2, the J gene TRBJ2-1; D gene unclear. The CDR3 loop spans 15 amino acids. Germline CDR1 SNHLY, CDR2 FYNNEI. V dropped 6 bases and J dropped 2 bases, with 14 bases sitting between them. The CDR3 sequence: CASRTDWAAYNEQFF. The CDR3 bases are TGTGCCAGCAGAACCGACTGGGCCGCCTACAATGAGCAGTTCTTC.

The chain employs TRBV20-1 and TRBJ1-1; D is unresolved. Deletions cut 2 bases from V and 6 bases from J, with 7 bases between. The germline gives CDR1 DFQATT, CDR2 SNEGSKA (reference sequence). The CDR3 extends over 11 amino acids. Here the CDR3 reads CSARSAAEAFF. The DNA of the CDR3 is TGCAGTGCTAGAAGTGCAGCTGAAGCTTTCTTT.

This chain joins TRBV4-2 and TRBJ1-4; TRBD1 is a possible D gene (5 bases). Germline V gene sequence: CDR1 LGHNA, CDR2 YNFKEQ. This CDR3 spans 15 amino acids. V dropped 3 bases and J dropped 8 bases, with 16 bases sitting between them. The CDR3 region is CASSQADNRREKLFF. The CDR3 coding sequence is TGTGCCAGCAGCCAGGCGGATAACAGGAGAGAAAAACTGTTTTTT.

The gene calls are TRBV25-1 and TRBJ1-2; D gene ambiguous. The ends were cut back, 3 bases at V and 2 bases at J, with 10 bases in the middle. CDR3 length: 14 amino acids. From germline, CDR1 is MGHDK and CDR2 SYGVNS. The CDR3 spells CASSEDGGNYGYTF. The CDR3 DNA is TGTGCCAGCAGTGAGGATGGAGGGAACTATGGCTACACCTTC.

The CDR3 DNA sequence: TGTGCCAGCAGCCGGGACAGAGCTAACTATGGCTACACCTTC. It codes for CASSRDRANYGYTF. The chain uses TRBV5-5 and TRBJ1-2; 7 nucleotides match TRBD1. Germline CDR1 SGHKS, CDR2 YYEKEE (reference sequence). V trimming: 4 bases; J trimming: 0 bases; junction bases outside the gene matches: 3. The CDR3 contains 14 residues.

Here the CDR3 reads CASSQEPGLAGIGYF. The DNA for the CDR3 is TGCGCCAGCAGCCAAGAGCCGGGACTAGCGGGAATTGGGTATTTT. This chain connects TRBV4-1 to TRBJ2-3, with TRBD2 identical over 13 bases. The V and J ends lost 0 bases and 14 bases, in that order; junction bases with no gene match: 8. The CDR3 loop spans 15 amino acids. From germline, CDR1 is MGHRA and CDR2 YSYEKL.

The V and J genes are TRBV29-1 and TRBJ2-5; a weak D match, TRBD2 (6 bases). Deletions cut 5 bases from V and 1 base from J, with 20 bases between. The CDR3 loop spans 16 amino acids. The germline gives CDR1 SQVTM, CDR2 ANQGSEA. The CDR3 protein is CSVSYRGIAAQETQYF. The CDR3 DNA reads TGCAGCGTTTCATACCGGGGGATAGCCGCCCAAGAGACCCAGTACTTC.

This chain uses TRBV29-1 with TRBJ2-7; 8 bases align to TRBD1. This CDR3 has 14 amino acids. V was clipped by 2 bases and J by 6 bases; unmatched bases: 9. Germline CDR1 and CDR2: SQVTM and ANQGSEA. CDR3: CSVEPFGTGGEQYF. CDR3 coding DNA: TGCAGCGTTGAACCCTTCGGGACAGGCGGCGAGCAGTACTTC.

The chain is built from TRBV18 and TRBJ2-2; 9 bases match TRBD1. The CDR3 covers 17 residues. Germline assignment: CDR1 KGHSH and CDR2 LQKENI. Germline trimming cut 3 bases from V and 4 bases from J; bases unmatched to any gene: 9. Here the CDR3 reads CASSPLTGTGITGELFF. CDR3 DNA: TGTGCCAGCTCACCGCTAACCGGGACAGGGATCACCGGGGAGCTGTTTTTT.

The gene calls are TRBV30 and TRBJ1-5, with D possibly matching TRBD1 (5 bases). Germline V gene lookup returns CDR1 GTSNPN and CDR2 SVGIG (reference sequence). The CDR3 contains 15 residues. With 5 bases removed from V and 1 base from J, the gap between germline ends came to 15 bases. The CDR3 coding sequence is TGTGCCTGGGGCCCTGGACACGTCAGCAATCAGCCCCAGCATTTT. This gives the protein CAWGPGHVSNQPQHF.

The V and J genes are TRBV6-5 and TRBJ2-5; D is undetermined. CDR1 is MNHEY, CDR2 SVGAGI, per germline. V lost 4 bases and J lost 1, with 10 bases in between. This CDR3 contains 14 residues. CDR3 loop: CASSFAESQETQYF. Here the CDR3 DNA reads TGTGCCAGCAGTTTCGCGGAGTCCCAAGAGACCCAGTACTTC.

J is TRBJ2-1 and V is TRBV6-5, with D possibly TRBD1 on 5 matching bases. The CDR3 spans 14 residues. Germline CDR1 is MNHEY and CDR2 is SVGAGI. Trimming shortened V by 0 bases and J by 6 bases, and 9 bases separated the two germline ends. CDR3 sequence: CASSYSNGANEQFF. The CDR3 nucleotides read TGTGCCAGCAGTTACTCGAATGGGGCCAATGAGCAGTTCTTC.

This clone was counted between two and nine times. J is TRBJ2-2 and V is TRBV7-9; D unclear. Trimming took 1 base from V and 6 from J, leaving 3 bases between them. The CDR3 runs to 12 residues. In germline, CDR1 is SEHNR, CDR2 FQNEAQ (reference sequence). CDR3 bases: TGTGCCAGCAGCTTAGACCCCGGGGAGCTGTTTTTT. Translation: CASSLDPGELFF.

The chain links TRBV4-3 to TRBJ2-7, with 7 bases aligning to TRBD1. This CDR3 is built from 14 residues. The J segment lost 7 bases and the V segment lost 4 bases, leaving 10 bases of the junction unmatched. CDR1 is LGHNA, CDR2 YSLEER, per germline. CDR3 nucleotides: TGCGCCAGCAGCCTATATGAGGGGGCGCGGGAGCAGTACTTC. Translated: CASSLYEGAREQYF.

V gene TRBV28 combines with J gene TRBJ2-7, with D possibly being TRBD2 (6 bases). V was clipped by 5 bases and J by 1 base, with 12 bases between them. CDR3 length equals 14 residues. Germline V gene lookup returns CDR1 MDHEN and CDR2 SYDVKM. The CDR3 DNA sequence: TGTGCCAGCAGTGTTATAGCGGAATCCTACGAGCAGTACTTC. This codes for CASSVIAESYEQYF. Full variable domain (outside the CDR3, taken from reference TRBV28 and TRBJ2-7): DVKVTQSSRYLVKRTGEKVFLECVQDMDHENMFWYRQDPGLGLRLIYFSYDVKMKEKGDIPEGYSVSREKKERFSLILESASTNQTSMYLCASSVIAESYEQYFGPGTRLTVT.

The chain has TRBV7-8 and TRBJ1-1; tentatively, D is TRBD1 (6 bases). The CDR3 is 15 amino acids. Germline CDR1 reads SGHVS; CDR2 reads FQNEAQ. With 2 bases removed from V and 5 bases from J, the gap between germline ends came to 15 bases. CDR3 in amino acids: CASSLFGGLRTEAFF. CDR3 coding DNA: TGTGCCAGCAGCTTATTTGGGGGCCTGAGGACTGAAGCTTTCTTT.

The chain recombines TRBV11-3 with TRBJ2-3, with D possibly called TRBD1 or TRBD2 (5 bases each). CDR1 SGHNT and CDR2 YENEEA come from the germline V gene. V lost 5 bases to trimming and J lost 6 bases, with 9 bases between them. There are 12 residues in the CDR3. CDR3 DNA sequence: TGTGCCAGCAGCCTTTGGGGGGATACGCAGTATTTT. Translation gives CASSLWGDTQYF.

The V call is TRBV14, the J call TRBJ2-1; 10 nucleotides match TRBD2. The junction had 6 bases not matched to a gene; V was cut back by 6 bases and J by 10 bases. Germline CDR1 and CDR2: SGHDN and FVKESK. The CDR3 is 13 amino acids. The chain's CDR3 is CASSPRTSGEQFF. CDR3 sequence (DNA): TGTGCCAGCAGTCCTCGGACTAGCGGAGAGCAGTTCTTC.

This sequence joins TRBV11-2 and TRBJ1-1; D is unresolved. There are 13 residues in the CDR3. V lost 6 bases and J 5 bases, leaving 13 bases between the germline ends. CDR1 and CDR2 from the germline V gene are SGHAT and FQNNGV. Here the CDR3 DNA reads TGTGCCAGCAGTACCGACGTGGGGACTGAAGCTTTCTTT. As protein: CASSTDVGTEAFF. Full variable domain (remainder filled in from reference TRBV11-2 and TRBJ1-1): EAGVAQSPRYKIIEKRQSVAFWCNPISGHATLYWYQQILGQGPKLLIQFQNNGVVDDSQLPKDRFSAERLKGVDSTLKIQPAKLEDSAVYLCASSTDVGTEAFFGQGTRLTVV.

The J gene is TRBJ2-2, the V gene TRBV4-1; no clear D gene. Germline CDR1 is MGHRA and CDR2 is YSYEKL. The ends were cut back, 1 base at V and 6 bases at J, with 6 bases in the middle. The CDR3 is 13 amino acids. CDR3 DNA sequence: TGCGCCAGCAGCCAAGTCAATGCCGGGGAGCTGTTTTTT. Translated: CASSQVNAGELFF.

The rearrangement joins TRBV7-8 to TRBJ2-3; 7 bases are a match to TRBD2. Germline CDR1 SGHVS, CDR2 FQNEAQ. This CDR3 has 12 amino acids. V lost 8 bases to trimming and J lost 1 base; unmatched junction nucleotides: 0. The CDR3 loop is CASGGGTDTQYF. In DNA, the CDR3 is TGTGCCAGCGGGGGGGGCACAGATACGCAGTATTTT.

The CDR3 loop reads CASTQTGGHNEQFF. CDR3 nucleotide sequence: TGTGCCAGCACCCAGACAGGGGGACACAATGAGCAGTTCTTC. This chain uses TRBV2 with TRBJ2-1; 9 bases line up with TRBD1. Looked up from germline, CDR1 is SNHLY and CDR2 is FYNNEI. CDR3 length: 14 amino acids. V lost 7 bases and J lost 5; bases outside the gene matches: 6.

V usage is TRBV11-2 and J usage is TRBJ2-7; the D gene is possibly TRBD2 (6 bases). This CDR3 region has 15 residues. Trimming took 8 bases from V and 0 from J, leaving 17 bases between them. CDR1 is SGHAT, CDR2 FQNNGV, per germline. The DNA for the CDR3 is TGTGCCAGCGCAGATAGACTAGTTACCTCCTACGAGCAGTACTTC. Translating gives CASADRLVTSYEQYF. The full variable domain, rest sourced from reference TRBV11-2 and TRBJ2-7, is EAGVAQSPRYKIIEKRQSVAFWCNPISGHATLYWYQQILGQGPKLLIQFQNNGVVDDSQLPKDRFSAERLKGVDSTLKIQPAKLEDSAVYLCASADRLVTSYEQYFGPGTRLTVT.